A selection of T cell receptor beta chains follows, all from one sample in a study of cytomegalovirus exposure and HLA in healthy donors. Assay: immunoSEQ multiplex PCR; the TCRdb copy retains only in-frame clones and omits some. The data show under 170,000 clones, about 85% seen once. Material: PBMCs. These receptors originate from a human donor in good health. CDR3s include the opening cysteine and the closing phenylalanine or tryptophan. D genes are given only for firm matches. Not all rows give a size; the values are once, few, many and, for expanded clones, a class.

V,size,J,D,DNA,CDR3
TRBV6-1,-,TRBJ1-2,-,TGTGCCAGCAGTCCCACAGGGATAACCTATGGCTACCCCTTC,CASSPTGITYGYPF
TRBV7-6,-,TRBJ2-5,-,TGTGCCAGCAGCTTAGGCGCCCGGGGAAACCAAGAGACCCAGTACTTC,CASSLGARGNQETQYF
TRBV5-6,few,TRBJ1-5,TRBD1,TGTGCCAGCAGCTTTTTGGGTGGACAGGGGGAACGTCAGCCCCAGCATTTT,CASSFLGGQGERQPQHF
TRBV7-9,-,TRBJ1-4,-,TGTGCCAGCAGCTTTGAGGGGGTGGCTAATGAAAAACTGTTTTTT,CASSFEGVANEKLFF
TRBV28,-,TRBJ1-2,-,TGTGCCAGCAGTTCGGGGAGCTATGGCTACACCTTC,CASSSGSYGYTF
TRBV19,-,TRBJ2-7,TRBD1,TGTGCCAGTAGTATAGACCGGACAGGGACCTACGAGCAGTACTTC,CASSIDRTGTYEQYF
TRBV9,-,TRBJ1-2,-,TGTGCCAGCAGCGTAGACGGGAAGGGCTATGGCTACACCTTC,CASSVDGKGYGYTF
TRBV12-5,once,TRBJ1-6,TRBD1,TGTGCTAGTGCCCAGAAAAACCGGGACAGGGGGCCCGACTATAATTCACCCCTCCACTTT,CASAQKNRDRGPDYNSPLHF
TRBV4-1,-,TRBJ2-3,-,TGCGCCAGCAGCCAAGATGAGGGTACTATCACAGATACGCAGTATTTT,CASSQDEGTITDTQYF
TRBV19,-,TRBJ2-7,TRBD2,TGTGCCAGTAGATCGGGACTAGGGGCCTACGAGCAGTACTTC,CASRSGLGAYEQYF
TRBV19,-,TRBJ1-2,-,TGTGCCAGTAGTAGTTACGGTTACGGACAAAACTATGGCTACACCTTC,CASSSYGYGQNYGYTF
TRBV7-8,-,TRBJ2-1,TRBD1,TGTGCCAGCAGCTTAGTGGGACAGGGAAAATACAATGAGCAGTTCTTC,CASSLVGQGKYNEQFF
TRBV6-1,-,TRBJ2-5,-,TGTGCCAGCAGACGACCGGGTGGTCAAGAGACCCAGTACTTC,CASRRPGGQETQYF
TRBV19,once,TRBJ2-2,-,TGTGCCAGTAGTATATTAGGGGGAGGGCCCGGGGAGCTGTTTTTT,CASSILGGGPGELFF
TRBV7-9,once,TRBJ2-1,-,TGTGCCAGCAGCCACATCGTCACCCGCGGAAATGAGCAGTTCTTC,CASSHIVTRGNEQFF
TRBV11-2,-,TRBJ2-7,-,TGTGCCAGCAGCTTGCCACTGGCGGTTGCCTACGAGCAGTACTTC,CASSLPLAVAYEQYF
TRBV18,-,TRBJ2-7,-,TGTGCCAGCTCACCTGGAGGACGGAACTACGAGCAGTACTTC,CASSPGGRNYEQYF
TRBV7-9,-,TRBJ2-1,-,TGTGCCAGCAGCTTAGTCGTGCGGGATGAGCAGTTCTTC,CASSLVVRDEQFF
TRBV28,-,TRBJ1-1,TRBD1,TGTGCCAGCAGCTCAAGGACAGGGGGCTGGACTGAAGCTTTCTTT,CASSSRTGGWTEAFF
TRBV7-9,-,TRBJ2-7,-,TGTGCCAGCAGCTTAACAGGGACGGACGAGCAGTACTTC,CASSLTGTDEQYF
TRBV10-3,-,TRBJ1-1,-,TGTGCCATCAGTCCGATGGGGGCGTGGAACACTGAAGCTTTCTTT,CAISPMGAWNTEAFF
TRBV2,-,TRBJ2-3,TRBD1,TGTGCCAGCAGTGGCCCGGGACAGGGATGGACAGATACGCAGTATTTT,CASSGPGQGWTDTQYF
TRBV5-1,-,TRBJ2-3,-,TGCGCCAGCAGCTCAGACAGTGTGGTCACAGATACGCAGTATTTT,CASSSDSVVTDTQYF
TRBV28,-,TRBJ2-1,TRBD2,TGTGCCAGCAGTTTATGGACTAGCGGGGCCTACAATGAGCAGTTCTTC,CASSLWTSGAYNEQFF
TRBV18,-,TRBJ2-3,TRBD2,TGTGCCAGCTCACCGGAACTAGCGGGAGCTTCAGATACGCAGTATTTT,CASSPELAGASDTQYF
TRBV7-2,-,TRBJ2-3,TRBD2,TGTGCCAGCAGCGCCGAATCCGGGGGGACCTCGCAGTATTTT,CASSAESGGTSQYF
TRBV4-2,-,TRBJ2-6,TRBD1,TGTGCCAGCAGCCAACCACAGGGGGTTGGGACTGGGGCCAACGTCCTGACTTTC,CASSQPQGVGTGANVLTF
TRBV5-1,-,TRBJ1-5,TRBD1,TGCGCCAGCAGCTTGGTACAGGGGAAAGTTTATAGCAATCAGCCCCAGCATTTT,CASSLVQGKVYSNQPQHF
TRBV6-1,-,TRBJ1-2,-,TGTGCCAGCAGGGGAGGGACTGGAGGCTACACCTTC,CASRGGTGGYTF
TRBV6-5,-,TRBJ1-4,TRBD1,TGTGCCAGCAGTTACAGCAGGGGGCCCCCGAAAAAACTGTTTTTT,CASSYSRGPPKKLFF
TRBV7-2,-,TRBJ2-7,TRBD2,TGTGCCAGCAGCTCCGGGACTAGCGCCACCTACGAGCAGTACTTC,CASSSGTSATYEQYF
TRBV25-1,-,TRBJ2-7,-,TGTGCCAGCAGTGCAGGGTATGGCGAGCAGTACTTC,CASSAGYGEQYF
TRBV7-8,once,TRBJ2-5,TRBD2,TGTGCCAGCAGCCTAGGACTAGCGGGGGACATGGAGACCCAGTACTTC,CASSLGLAGDMETQYF
TRBV6-1,few,TRBJ1-6,-,TGTGCCAGCAGTGATACGAGTAATTCACCCCTCCACTTT,CASSDTSNSPLHF
TRBV10-3,-,TRBJ2-5,TRBD2,TGTGCCATCAAGAGGGAGCGGGGGGACTTAGAGACCCAGTACTTC,CAIKRERGDLETQYF
TRBV28,-,TRBJ1-5,-,TGTGCCAGCAGTTTATTGGACAGAAGCAATCAGCCCCAGCATTTT,CASSLLDRSNQPQHF
TRBV29-1,-,TRBJ2-7,TRBD1,TGCAGCGTTGAGGGACAGGGGGTTCTCGAGCAGTACTTC,CSVEGQGVLEQYF
TRBV6-5,few,TRBJ2-5,-,TGTGCCAGCAGTTACTCGGGTTGGAGCGAGACCCAGTACTTC,CASSYSGWSETQYF
TRBV11-2,-,TRBJ2-5,TRBD1,TGTGCCAGCAGCTTGGGTTCCCGACAGGGGAGAAGTGAGACCCAGTACTTC,CASSLGSRQGRSETQYF
TRBV30,-,TRBJ2-3,TRBD2,TGTGCCTGGAGCTTGGGACTAGCGGGCACAGATACGCAGTATTTT,CAWSLGLAGTDTQYF
TRBV28,few,TRBJ2-7,-,TGTGCCAGCAGTTCCGCGAGGTTCGCCTACGAGCAGTACTTC,CASSSARFAYEQYF
TRBV27,once,TRBJ2-7,-,TGTGCCAGCAGTTTAAAGGACAACTACGAGCAGTACTTC,CASSLKDNYEQYF
TRBV6-1,-,TRBJ1-1,-,TGTGCCACCCTAGGGAGGGCGTTTATAGGTGCTTTCTTT,CATLGRAFIGAFF
TRBV5-6,-,TRBJ2-7,TRBD1,TGTGCCAGCAGCTTGAAGTACCGGGACAGTGTACGTCCGCAGTACTTC,CASSLKYRDSVRPQYF
TRBV10-1,-,TRBJ2-5,TRBD2,TGCGCCAGCAGTTCGGGACTAGCGGGAGAGACCCAGTACTTC,CASSSGLAGETQYF
TRBV28,-,TRBJ1-1,TRBD1,TGTGCCAGCAGTTTATTCGAGGAGGGACAGGGGAACACTGAAGCTTTCTTT,CASSLFEEGQGNTEAFF